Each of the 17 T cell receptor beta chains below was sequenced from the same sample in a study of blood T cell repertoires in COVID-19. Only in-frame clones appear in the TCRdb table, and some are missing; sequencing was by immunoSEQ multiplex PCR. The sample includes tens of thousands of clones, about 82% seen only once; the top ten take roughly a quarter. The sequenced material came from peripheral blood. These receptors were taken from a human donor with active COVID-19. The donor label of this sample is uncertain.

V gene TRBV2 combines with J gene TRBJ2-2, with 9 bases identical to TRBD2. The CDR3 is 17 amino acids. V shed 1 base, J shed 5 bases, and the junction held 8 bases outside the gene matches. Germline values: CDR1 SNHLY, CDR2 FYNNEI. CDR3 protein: CASSEDYWRGGTGELFF. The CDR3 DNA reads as TGTGCCAGCAGTGAAGACTATTGGCGGGGGGGAACCGGGGAGCTGTTTTTT.

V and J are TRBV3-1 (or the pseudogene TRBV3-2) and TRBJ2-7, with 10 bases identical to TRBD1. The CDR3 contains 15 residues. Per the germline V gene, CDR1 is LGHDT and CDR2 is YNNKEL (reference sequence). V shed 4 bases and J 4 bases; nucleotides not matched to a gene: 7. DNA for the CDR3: TGTGCCAGCAGCCTAACCCGGGACAGGGGTTACGAGCAGTACTTC. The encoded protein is CASSLTRDRGYEQYF.

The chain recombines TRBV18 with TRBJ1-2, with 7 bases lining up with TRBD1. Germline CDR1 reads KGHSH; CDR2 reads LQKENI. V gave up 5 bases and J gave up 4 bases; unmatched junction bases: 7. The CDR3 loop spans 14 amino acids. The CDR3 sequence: CASSTGQAVYGYTF. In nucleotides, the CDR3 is TGTGCCAGCTCAACCGGACAGGCCGTCTATGGCTACACCTTC.

CDR3 in DNA: TGTGCCAGCAGTTACTCCGGGGGGCACAATGAGCAGTTCTTC. Protein product: CASSYSGGHNEQFF. The rearrangement links TRBV6-6 to TRBJ2-1; tentatively, D is TRBD2 (7 bases). Germline loops: CDR1 MNHNY, CDR2 SVGAGI (reference sequence). Trimming removed 0 bases from V and 5 bases from J, with 8 bases in between. This CDR3 has 14 amino acids.

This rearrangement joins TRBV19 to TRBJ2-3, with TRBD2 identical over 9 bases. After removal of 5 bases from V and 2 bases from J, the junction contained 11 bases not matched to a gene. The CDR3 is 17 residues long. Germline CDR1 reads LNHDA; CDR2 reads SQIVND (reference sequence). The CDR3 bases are TGTGCCAGTAGTGATCGTGTGGTAGCGGGAGTCACAGATACGCAGTATTTT. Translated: CASSDRVVAGVTDTQYF.

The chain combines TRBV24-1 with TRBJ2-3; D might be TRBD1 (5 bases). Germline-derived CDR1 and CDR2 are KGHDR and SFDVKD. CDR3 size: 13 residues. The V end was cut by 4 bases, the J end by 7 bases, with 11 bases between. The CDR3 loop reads CATSERTKNTQYF. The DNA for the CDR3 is TGTGCCACCAGTGAGAGGACAAAGAATACGCAGTATTTT.

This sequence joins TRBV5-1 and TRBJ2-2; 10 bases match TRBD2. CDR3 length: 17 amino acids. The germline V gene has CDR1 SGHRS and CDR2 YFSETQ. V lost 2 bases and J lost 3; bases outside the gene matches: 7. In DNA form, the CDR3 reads TGCGCCAGCAGCTTATTTCTAAGCGGGAGGGACACCGGGGAGCTGTTTTTT. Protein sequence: CASSLFLSGRDTGELFF. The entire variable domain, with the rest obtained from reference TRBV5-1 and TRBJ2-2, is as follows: KAGVTQTPRYLIKTRGQQVTLSCSPISGHRSVSWYQQTPGQGLQFLFEYFSETQRNKGNFPGRFSGRQFSNSRSEMNVSTLELGDSALYLCASSLFLSGRDTGELFFGEGSRLTVL.

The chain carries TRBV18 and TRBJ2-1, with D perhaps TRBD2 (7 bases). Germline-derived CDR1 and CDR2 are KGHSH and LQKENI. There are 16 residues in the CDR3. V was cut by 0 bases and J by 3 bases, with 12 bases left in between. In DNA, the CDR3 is TGTGCCAGCTCACCACCGGGGGGGGCGGTCTACAATGAGCAGTTCTTC. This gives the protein CASSPPGGAVYNEQFF.

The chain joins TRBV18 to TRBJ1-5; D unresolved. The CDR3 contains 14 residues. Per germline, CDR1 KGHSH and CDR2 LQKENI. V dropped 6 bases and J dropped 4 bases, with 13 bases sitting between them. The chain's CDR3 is CASSQYTGNQPQHF. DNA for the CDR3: TGTGCCAGCTCGCAATACACGGGGAATCAGCCCCAGCATTTT. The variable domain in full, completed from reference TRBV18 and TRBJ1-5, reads NAGVMQNPRHLVRRRGQEARLRCSPMKGHSHVYWYRQLPEEGLKFMVYLQKENIIDESGMPKERFSAEFPKEGPSILRIQQVVRGDSAAYFCASSQYTGNQPQHFGDGTRLSIL.

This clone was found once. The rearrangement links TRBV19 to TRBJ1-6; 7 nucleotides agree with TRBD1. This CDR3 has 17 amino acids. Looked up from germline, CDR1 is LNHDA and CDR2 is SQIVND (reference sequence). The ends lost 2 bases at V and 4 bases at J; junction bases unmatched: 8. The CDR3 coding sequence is TGTGCCAGTAGTATACTCCCGGGACAGTCGTATAATTCACCCCTCCACTTT. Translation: CASSILPGQSYNSPLHF.

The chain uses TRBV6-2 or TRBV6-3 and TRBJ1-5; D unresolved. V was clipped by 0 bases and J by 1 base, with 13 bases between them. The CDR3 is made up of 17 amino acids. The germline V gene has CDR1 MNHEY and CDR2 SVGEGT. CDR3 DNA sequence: TGTGCCAGCAGTTACTCCTTCAACGGTCCAAGCAATCAGCCCCAGCATTTT. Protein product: CASSYSFNGPSNQPQHF.

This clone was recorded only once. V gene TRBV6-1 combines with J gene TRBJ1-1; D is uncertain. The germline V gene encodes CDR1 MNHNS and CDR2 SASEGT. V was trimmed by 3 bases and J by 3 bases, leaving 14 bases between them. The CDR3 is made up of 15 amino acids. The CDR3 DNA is TGTGCCAGCAGTGATACCCTCACAGTCTACACTGAAGCTTTCTTT. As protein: CASSDTLTVYTEAFF.

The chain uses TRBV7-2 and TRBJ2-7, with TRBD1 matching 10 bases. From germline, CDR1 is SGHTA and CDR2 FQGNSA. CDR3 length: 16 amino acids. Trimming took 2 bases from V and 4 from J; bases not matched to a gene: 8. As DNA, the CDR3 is TGTGCCAGCAGCTTATCACCGGGACAGGGGACGTACGAGCAGTACTTC. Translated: CASSLSPGQGTYEQYF.

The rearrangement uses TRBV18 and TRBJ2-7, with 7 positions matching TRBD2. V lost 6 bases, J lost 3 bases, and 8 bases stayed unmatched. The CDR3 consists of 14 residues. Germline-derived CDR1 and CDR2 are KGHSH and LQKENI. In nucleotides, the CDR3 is TGTGCCAGCTCTACCGGGACGGGAGGCTACGAGCAGTACTTC. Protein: CASSTGTGGYEQYF.

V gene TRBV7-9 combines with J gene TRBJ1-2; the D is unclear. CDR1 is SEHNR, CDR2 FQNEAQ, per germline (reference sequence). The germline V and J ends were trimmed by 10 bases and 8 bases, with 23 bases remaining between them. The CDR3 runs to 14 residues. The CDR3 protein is CAIPPPDRLWGYTF. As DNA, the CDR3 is TGTGCCATCCCCCCACCTGACCGACTGTGGGGCTACACCTTC.

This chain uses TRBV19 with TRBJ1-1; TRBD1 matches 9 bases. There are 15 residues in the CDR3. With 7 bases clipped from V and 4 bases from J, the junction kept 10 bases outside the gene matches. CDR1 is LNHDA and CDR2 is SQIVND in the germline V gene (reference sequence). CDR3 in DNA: TGTGCCAGTAAGGGGACAGGGTTAAGTGGCACTGAAGCTTTCTTT. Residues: CASKGTGLSGTEAFF.

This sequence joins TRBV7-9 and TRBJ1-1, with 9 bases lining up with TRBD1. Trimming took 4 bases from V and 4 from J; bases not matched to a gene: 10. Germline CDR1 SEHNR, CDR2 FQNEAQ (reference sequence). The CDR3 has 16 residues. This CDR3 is CASSWGQGGGSTEAFF. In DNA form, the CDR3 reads TGTGCCAGCAGCTGGGGACAGGGAGGGGGAAGCACTGAAGCTTTCTTT.